The clone carrying this T cell receptor (beta chain) was seen a handful of times. This specimen belongs to a study of blood T cell repertoires in COVID-19. Study-level background: COVID-19 samples, acute and convalescent, were from the United States, Italy and Spain. From T cells, B-cell-depleted T cells, or PBMCs came the material, which was cDNA or gDNA.

The CDR3 has 16 residues. Germline-derived CDR1 and CDR2 are DFQATT and SNEGSKA (reference sequence). The V segment lost 3 bases and the J segment 5 bases; nucleotides outside the gene matches: 16. Authors' data handling: The assay estimated nucleated cells by amplifying reference gene primers. The data were produced by immunoSEQ multiplex PCR, yet TCRdb's version contains in-frame clones alone and is incomplete. The DNA was the basis for D and trimming; V, J and clone size are from that table. The table includes about 150,000 clones, 80% to 90% detected once. The rearrangement joins TRBV20-1 to TRBJ2-7, with TRBD1 matching over 7 bases. This TCR was recovered from a man of 80 years or more with acute or convalescent COVID-19. Source material: peripheral blood. The chain's CDR3 is CSASPLNRGLNNEQYF. CDR3 in DNA: TGCAGTGCTAGTCCCCTAAACAGGGGTCTTAATAACGAGCAGTACTTC.